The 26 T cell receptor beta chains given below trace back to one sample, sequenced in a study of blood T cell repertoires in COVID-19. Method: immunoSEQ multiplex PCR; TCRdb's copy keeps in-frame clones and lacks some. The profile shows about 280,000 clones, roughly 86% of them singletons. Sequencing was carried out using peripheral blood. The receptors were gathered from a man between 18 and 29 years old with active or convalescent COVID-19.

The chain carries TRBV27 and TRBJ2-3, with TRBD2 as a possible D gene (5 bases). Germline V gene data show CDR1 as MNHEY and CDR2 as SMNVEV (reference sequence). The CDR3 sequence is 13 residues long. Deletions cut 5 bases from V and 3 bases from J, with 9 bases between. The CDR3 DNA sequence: TGTGCCAGCAGTCCCGGGGAGACAGATACGCAGTATTTT. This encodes CASSPGETDTQYF.

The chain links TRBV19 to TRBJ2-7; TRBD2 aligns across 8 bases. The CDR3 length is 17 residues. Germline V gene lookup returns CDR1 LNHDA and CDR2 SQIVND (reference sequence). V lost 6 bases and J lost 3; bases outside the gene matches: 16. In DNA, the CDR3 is TGTGCCAGTAGCCGAAAGGGGGAGCGGGGGTCTCTCTACGAGCAGTACTTC. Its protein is CASSRKGERGSLYEQYF.

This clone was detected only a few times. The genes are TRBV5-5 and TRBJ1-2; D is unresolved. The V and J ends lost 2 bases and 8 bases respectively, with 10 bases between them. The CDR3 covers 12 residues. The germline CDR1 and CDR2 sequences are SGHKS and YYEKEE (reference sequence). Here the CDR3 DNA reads TGTGCCAGCAGCTTAAAAGTCGGGGGCTACACCTTC. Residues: CASSLKVGGYTF.

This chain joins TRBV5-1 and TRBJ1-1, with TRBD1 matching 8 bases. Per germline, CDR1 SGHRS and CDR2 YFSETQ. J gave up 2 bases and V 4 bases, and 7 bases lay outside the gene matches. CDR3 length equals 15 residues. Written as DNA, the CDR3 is TGCGCCAGCAGCATGCCCGGGACAGGCAACACTGAAGCTTTCTTT. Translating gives CASSMPGTGNTEAFF.

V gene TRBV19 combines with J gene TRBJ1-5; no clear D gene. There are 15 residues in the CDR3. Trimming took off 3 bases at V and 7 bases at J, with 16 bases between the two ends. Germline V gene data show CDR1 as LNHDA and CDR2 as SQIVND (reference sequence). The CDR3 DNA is TGTGCCAGTAGTATCGGAGTCCCCACGCAACAGCCCCAGCATTTT. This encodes CASSIGVPTQQPQHF.

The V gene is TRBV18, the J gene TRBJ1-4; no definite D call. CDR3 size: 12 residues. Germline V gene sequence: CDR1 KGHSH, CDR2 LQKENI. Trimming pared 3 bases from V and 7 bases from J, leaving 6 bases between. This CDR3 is CASSPGSEKLFF. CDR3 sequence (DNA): TGTGCCAGCTCACCGGGCAGTGAAAAACTGTTTTTT. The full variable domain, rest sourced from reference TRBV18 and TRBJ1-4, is NAGVMQNPRHLVRRRGQEARLRCSPMKGHSHVYWYRQLPEEGLKFMVYLQKENIIDESGMPKERFSAEFPKEGPSILRIQQVVRGDSAAYFCASSPGSEKLFFGSGTQLSVL.

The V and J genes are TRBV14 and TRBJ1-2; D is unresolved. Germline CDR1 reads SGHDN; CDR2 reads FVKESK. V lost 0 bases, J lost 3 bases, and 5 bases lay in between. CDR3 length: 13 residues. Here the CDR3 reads CASSQEQHYGYTF. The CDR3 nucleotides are TGTGCCAGCAGCCAAGAACAGCACTATGGCTACACCTTC.

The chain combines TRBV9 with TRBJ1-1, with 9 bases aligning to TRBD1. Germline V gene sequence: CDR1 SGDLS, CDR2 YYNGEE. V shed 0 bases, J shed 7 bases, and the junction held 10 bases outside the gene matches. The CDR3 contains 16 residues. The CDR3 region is CASSVEGQGTFYEAFF. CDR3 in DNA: TGTGCCAGCAGCGTAGAGGGACAGGGTACATTCTATGAAGCTTTCTTT.

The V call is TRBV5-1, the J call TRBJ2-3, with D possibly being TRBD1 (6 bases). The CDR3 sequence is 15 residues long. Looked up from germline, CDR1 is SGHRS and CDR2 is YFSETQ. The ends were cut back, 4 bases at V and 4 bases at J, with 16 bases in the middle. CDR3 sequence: CASSRDTARSDTQYF. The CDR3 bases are TGCGCCAGCAGCCGGGACACGGCAAGGTCAGATACGCAGTATTTT.

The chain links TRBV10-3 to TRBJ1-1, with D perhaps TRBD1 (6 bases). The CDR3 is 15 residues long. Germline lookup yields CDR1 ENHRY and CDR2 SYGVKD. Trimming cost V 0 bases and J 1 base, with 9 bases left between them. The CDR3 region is CAISESGTPNTEAFF. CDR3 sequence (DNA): TGTGCCATCAGTGAGTCGGGGACACCGAACACTGAAGCTTTCTTT.

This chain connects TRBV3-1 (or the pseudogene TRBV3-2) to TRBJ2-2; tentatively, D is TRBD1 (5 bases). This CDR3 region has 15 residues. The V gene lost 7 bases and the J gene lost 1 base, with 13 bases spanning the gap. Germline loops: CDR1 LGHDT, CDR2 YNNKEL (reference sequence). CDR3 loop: CASTRTTENTGELFF. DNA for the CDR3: TGTGCCAGCACACGGACAACCGAGAACACCGGGGAGCTGTTTTTT.

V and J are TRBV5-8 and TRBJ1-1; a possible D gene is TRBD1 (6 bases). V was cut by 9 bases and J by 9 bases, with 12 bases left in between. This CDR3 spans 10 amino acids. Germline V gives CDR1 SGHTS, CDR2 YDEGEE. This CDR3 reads CATRRDKAFF. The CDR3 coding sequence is TGTGCCACCCGCCGGGACAAAGCTTTCTTT.

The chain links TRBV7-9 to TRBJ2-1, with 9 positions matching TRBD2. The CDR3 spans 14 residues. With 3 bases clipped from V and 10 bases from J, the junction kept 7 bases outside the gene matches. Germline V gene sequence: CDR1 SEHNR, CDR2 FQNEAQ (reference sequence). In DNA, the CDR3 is TGTGCCAGCAGCTTGGGACTAGCAGGCGGGGAGCAGTTCTTC. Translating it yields CASSLGLAGGEQFF.

CDR3 nucleotides: TGTGCCAGCAGTTGGGGACAGAGAAATTCACCCCTCCACTTT. Its translation: CASSWGQRNSPLHF. V is TRBV7-8 and J is TRBJ1-6; TRBD1 agrees at 7 bases. Losses at the gene ends were 6 bases for V and 7 bases for J; bases not matched to a gene: 6. Germline V CDR1 and CDR2: SGHVS, FQNEAQ. The CDR3 covers 14 residues.

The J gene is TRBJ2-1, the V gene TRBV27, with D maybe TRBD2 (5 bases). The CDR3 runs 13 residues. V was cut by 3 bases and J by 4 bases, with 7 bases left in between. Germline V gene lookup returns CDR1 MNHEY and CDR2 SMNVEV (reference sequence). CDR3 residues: CASSFGLYNEQFF. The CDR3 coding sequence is TGTGCCAGCAGTTTTGGACTTTACAATGAGCAGTTCTTC.

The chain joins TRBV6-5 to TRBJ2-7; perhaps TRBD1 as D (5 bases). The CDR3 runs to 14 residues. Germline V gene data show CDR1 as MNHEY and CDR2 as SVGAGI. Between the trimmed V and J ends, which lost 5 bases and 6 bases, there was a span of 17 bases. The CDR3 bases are TGTGCCAGCAGTAACAGGAGAAGGTCCGGCGAGCAGTACTTC. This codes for CASSNRRRSGEQYF.

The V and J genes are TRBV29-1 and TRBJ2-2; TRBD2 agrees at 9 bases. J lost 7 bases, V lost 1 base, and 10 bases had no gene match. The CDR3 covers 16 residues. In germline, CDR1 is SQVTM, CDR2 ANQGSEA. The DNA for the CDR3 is TGCAGCGTTGAAGCGCCCGCGGGGGGGCCTGGCGGGGAGCTGTTTTTT. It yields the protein CSVEAPAGGPGGELFF.

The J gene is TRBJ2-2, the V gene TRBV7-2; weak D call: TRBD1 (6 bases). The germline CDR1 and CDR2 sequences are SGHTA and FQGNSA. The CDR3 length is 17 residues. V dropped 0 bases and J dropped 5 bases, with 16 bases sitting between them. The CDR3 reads CASSLAAQGVGTGELFF. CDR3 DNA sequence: TGTGCCAGCAGCTTAGCGGCACAGGGTGTTGGGACCGGGGAGCTGTTTTTT.

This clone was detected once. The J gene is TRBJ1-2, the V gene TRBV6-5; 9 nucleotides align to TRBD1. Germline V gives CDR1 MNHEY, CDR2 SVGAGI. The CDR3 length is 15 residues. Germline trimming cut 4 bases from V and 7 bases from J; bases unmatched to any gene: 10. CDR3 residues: CASSLLPGQGSGYTF. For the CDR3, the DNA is TGTGCCAGCAGTTTACTACCGGGACAGGGTTCTGGCTACACCTTC.

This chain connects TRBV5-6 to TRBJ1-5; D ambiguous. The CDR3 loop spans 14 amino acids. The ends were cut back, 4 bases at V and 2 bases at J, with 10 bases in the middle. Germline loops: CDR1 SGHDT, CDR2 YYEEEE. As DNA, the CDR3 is TGTGCCAGCAGCCTCGGCGGGGGCAATCAGCCCCAGCATTTT. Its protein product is CASSLGGGNQPQHF.

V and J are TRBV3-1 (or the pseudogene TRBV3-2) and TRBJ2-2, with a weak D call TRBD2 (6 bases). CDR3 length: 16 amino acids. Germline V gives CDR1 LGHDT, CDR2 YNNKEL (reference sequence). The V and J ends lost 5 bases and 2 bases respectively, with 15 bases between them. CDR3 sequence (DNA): TGTGCCAGCAGCGCTTCTAGCGATTTAAACACCGGGGAGCTGTTTTTT. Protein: CASSASSDLNTGELFF.

CDR3: CASKPDSSYEQYF. CDR3 bases: TGCGCCAGCAAACCGGACAGCTCCTACGAGCAGTACTTC. This chain uses TRBV5-1 with TRBJ2-7; a possible D gene is TRBD1 (6 bases). The germline CDR1 and CDR2 sequences are SGHRS and YFSETQ. The V gene lost 6 bases and the J gene lost 0 bases, with 10 bases spanning the gap. The CDR3 has 13 residues.

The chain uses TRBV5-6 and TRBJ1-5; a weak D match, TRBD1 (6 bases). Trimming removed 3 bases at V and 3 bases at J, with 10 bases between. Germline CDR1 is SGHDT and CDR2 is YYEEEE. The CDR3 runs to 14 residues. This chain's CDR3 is CASSSGVSNQPQHF. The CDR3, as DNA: TGTGCCAGCAGCTCAGGGGTTTCCAATCAGCCCCAGCATTTT.

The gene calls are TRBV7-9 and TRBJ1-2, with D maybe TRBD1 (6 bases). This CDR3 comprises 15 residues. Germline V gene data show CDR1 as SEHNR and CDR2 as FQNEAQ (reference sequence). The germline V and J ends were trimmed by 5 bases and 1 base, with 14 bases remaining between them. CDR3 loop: CASSPPGTLNYGYTF. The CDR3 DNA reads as TGTGCCAGCAGCCCGCCCGGGACACTTAACTATGGCTACACCTTC.

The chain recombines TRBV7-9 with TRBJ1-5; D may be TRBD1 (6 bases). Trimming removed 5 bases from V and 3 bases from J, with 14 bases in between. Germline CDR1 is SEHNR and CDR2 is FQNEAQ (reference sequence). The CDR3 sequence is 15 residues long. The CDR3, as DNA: TGTGCCAGCAGCCCACCTACAGGGATCAATCAGCCCCAGCATTTT. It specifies CASSPPTGINQPQHF.

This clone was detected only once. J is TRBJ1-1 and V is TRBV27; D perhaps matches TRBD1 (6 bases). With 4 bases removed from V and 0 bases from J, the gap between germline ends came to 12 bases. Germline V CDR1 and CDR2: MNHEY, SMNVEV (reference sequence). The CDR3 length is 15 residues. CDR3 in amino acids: CASSSYDRLNTEAFF. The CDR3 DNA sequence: TGTGCCAGCAGTTCCTACGACAGGCTGAACACTGAAGCTTTCTTT.